The source of this T cell receptor beta chain is a study of human thymus T cells (TCRdb year 2020). In terms of the full investigation: TCR alpha and beta repertoires from under 10 infant thymus samples and four related peripheral blood samples were characterized in the study. Donor ages ranging from about 6 to 244 days were recorded, and a handful of male and a couple of female infants were included in the cohort. Points the paper makes about the study in general: V and J gene segment usage appeared biased in both thymic and peripheral blood repertoires. On average, thymus samples gave around 880,000 unique TCRB clonotypes, whereas blood samples gave about 84,000.

The immunoSEQ multiplex PCR assay was used to amplify the TCRB and TCRAD loci from a standardized amount of quality-controlled genomic DNA. Amplicons spanned the V(D)J region at a length sufficient to cover the CDR3 and identify V and J genes. The commercial immunoSEQ service was used to sequence amplicons on an Illumina platform. As for how the authors treated the data: Primer bias and sequencing errors were corrected using previously described methods, and TCRAD and TCRB definitions followed the IMGT database. The repertoires were analysed using immunoSEQ Analyzer 3.0 and VDJTools for basic statistics, V/J segment usage, diversity estimates, rarefaction and pairwise overlap. Diversity was estimated with Chao1, ChaoE, Efron-Thisted, Shannon and inverse Simpson indices, and also on datasets down-sampled to the smallest sample. Repertoire overlap was assessed by strict matching of CDR3 nucleotide sequence, V gene and J gene, and clustering was done by Jaccard-based multidimensional scaling. TCRdb limited this immuneACCESS table to in-frame rearrangements with V and J called. A share of clones is missing; checked studies link under half to unresolved V genes, and the rest is unexplained. V, J and clone size are taken as reported in that table, and D and trimming were inferred from the DNA itself. This sample holds tens of thousands of clones; 94% were observed only once. The ten top clones hold around 0.12% of the sample.

In Finland, the donors were immunologically healthy infants who were having open corrective cardiac surgery for congenital heart defects. During surgery, a small about 0.5-1 mL aliquot of peripheral blood was collected from four of the eight donors. For the blood samples, genomic DNA was extracted from all available leukocytes instead of from a set number of cells. ACK lysis buffer was used to clear erythrocytes from the blood, and the leukocytes were then kept as pellets at -70 degrees C. Genomic DNA was extracted from frozen cell pellets with a QIAsymphony instrument. V and J are truncated by 2 bases and 7 bases respectively, leaving an intervening sequence of 6 bases. The CDR3 measures 12 amino acids from cysteine to phenylalanine. CDR3 DNA only is kept here, 36 bases in frame from base 1. Via the germline V gene, CDR1 is KGHSH and CDR2 LQKENI. As for this clone: It lacks a known antigen. Per-base quality was not reported, and no clone a single base away is much larger than it.

The chain is encoded by TRBV18 joined to TRBJ2-1; tentative D gene TRBD1, with 6 bases matching. What was sequenced was blood. This receptor was obtained from a boy under two years old with a congenital heart defect but otherwise immunologically healthy. The bases are TGTGCCAGCTCACCAGACAGGAATGAGCAGTTCTTC. It translates as CASSPDRNEQFF.